This TCR beta chain stems from a study of PD-1 blockade in classical Hodgkin lymphoma. Looking at the study overall: Treatment was intravenous nivolumab, 3 mg/kg every 2 weeks, until progression. Whole-study findings and limits: Complete responders' baseline diversity resembled that of newly diagnosed patients. CD4+ TCR diversity rose significantly by C4D1, and CD8+ TCR diversity did not. The causes of the repertoire differences, possibly disease activity or prior therapy, remain undefined.

Each patient relapsed following autologous stem cell transplantation, and prior brentuximab vedotin exposure differed. On this clone itself: Its antigen is unknown.

The CDR3 totals 12 residues. V was shortened by 8 bases and J by 1 base, with 11 bases between the two germline ends. The germline V gene has CDR1 GTSNPN and CDR2 SVGIG (reference sequence). Some clones are missing from TCRdb's copy, which holds only in-frame ones; the method was immunoSEQ multiplex PCR. The sample shows 84,000 or so clones, around 90% of them seen only once. This receptor was obtained from a human donor with classical Hodgkin lymphoma. This specimen consisted of peripheral blood mononuclear cells (PBMCs), obtained before the second cycle of nivolumab. This chain links TRBV30 with TRBJ1-1; D unclear. CDR3 nucleotides: TGTGCCGGTACACCAACGAACACTGAAGCTTTCTTT. It translates to CAGTPTNTEAFF. Looking up the rest from reference TRBV30 and TRBJ1-1 gives the full variable domain: SQTIHQWPATLVQPVGSPLSLECTVEGTSNPNLYWYRQAAGRGLQLLFYSVGIGQISSEVPQNLSASRPQDRQFILSSKKLLLSDSGFYLCAGTPTNTEAFFGQGTRLTVV.